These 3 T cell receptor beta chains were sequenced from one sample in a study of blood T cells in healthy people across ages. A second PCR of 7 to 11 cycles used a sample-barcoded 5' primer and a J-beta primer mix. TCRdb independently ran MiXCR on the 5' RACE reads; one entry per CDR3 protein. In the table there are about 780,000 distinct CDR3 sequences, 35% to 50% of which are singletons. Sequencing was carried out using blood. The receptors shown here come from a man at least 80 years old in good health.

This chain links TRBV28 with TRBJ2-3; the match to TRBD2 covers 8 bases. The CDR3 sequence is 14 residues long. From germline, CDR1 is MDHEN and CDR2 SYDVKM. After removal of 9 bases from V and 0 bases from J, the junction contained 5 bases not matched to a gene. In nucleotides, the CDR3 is TGTGCCAGTACAAGACTAGCGAGCACAGATACGCAGTATTTT. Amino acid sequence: CASTRLASTDTQYF.

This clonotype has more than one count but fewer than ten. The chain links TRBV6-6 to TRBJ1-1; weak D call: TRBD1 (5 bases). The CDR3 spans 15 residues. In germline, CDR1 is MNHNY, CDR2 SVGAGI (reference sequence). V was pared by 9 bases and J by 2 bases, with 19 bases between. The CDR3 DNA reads TGTGCCAGTGGAAAGGGGCAGGGCGGAAACACTGAAGCTTTCTTT. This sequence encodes CASGKGQGGNTEAFF.

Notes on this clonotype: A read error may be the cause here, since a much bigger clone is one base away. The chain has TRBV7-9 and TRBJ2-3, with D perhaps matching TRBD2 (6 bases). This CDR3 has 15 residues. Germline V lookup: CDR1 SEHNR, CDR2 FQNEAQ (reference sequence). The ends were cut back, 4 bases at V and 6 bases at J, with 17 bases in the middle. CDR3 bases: TGTGCCAGCAGCTCCTCGGATCGGGGGAGGGATACGCAGTATTTT. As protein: CASSSSDRGRDTQYF.